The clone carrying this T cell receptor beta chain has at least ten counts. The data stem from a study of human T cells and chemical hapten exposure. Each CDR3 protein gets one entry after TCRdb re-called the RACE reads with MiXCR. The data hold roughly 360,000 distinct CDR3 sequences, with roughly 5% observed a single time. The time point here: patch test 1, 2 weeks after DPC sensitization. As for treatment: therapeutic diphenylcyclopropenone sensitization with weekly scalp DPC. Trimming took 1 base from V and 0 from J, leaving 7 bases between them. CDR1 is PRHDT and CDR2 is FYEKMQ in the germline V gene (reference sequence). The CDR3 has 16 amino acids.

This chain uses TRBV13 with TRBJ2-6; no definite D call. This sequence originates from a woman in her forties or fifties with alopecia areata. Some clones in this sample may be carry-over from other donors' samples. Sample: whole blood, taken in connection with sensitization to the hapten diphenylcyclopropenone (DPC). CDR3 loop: CASSLVQPSGANVLTF. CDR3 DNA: TGTGCCAGCAGCTTAGTACAGCCCTCTGGGGCCAACGTCCTGACTTTC.